These 26 T cell receptor beta chains originate from one sample sequenced in a study of T cells in Graves' hyperthyroidism and ophthalmopathy. Authors of the study amplified TCR beta CDR3 regions from RNA transcripts. Using the HTBI primer set, a first-round RT-PCR was run on the TCR CDR3. From the multiplex PCR reads, TCRdb called clonotypes with MiXCR, one entry per CDR3 protein. Of about 620,000 distinct CDR3 sequences listed, roughly 15% are singletons. The sequencing sample was made of blood. The receptors come from a woman under 40 with Graves' hyperthyroidism.

This clonotype was counted only a few times. The chain carries TRBV7-8 and TRBJ2-5; D is undetermined. V gave up 4 bases and J gave up 5 bases, with 17 bases separating them. Germline V gene sequence: CDR1 SGHVS, CDR2 FQNEAQ. The CDR3 length is 15 residues. The CDR3 DNA reads TGTGCCAGCAGCTCCCGAAGGGCAAGGCGGGAGACCCAGTACTTC. This encodes CASSSRRARRETQYF.

V and J are TRBV20-1 and TRBJ2-1; D ambiguous. The V end was cut by 3 bases, the J end by 5 bases, with 8 bases between. The CDR3 is 12 amino acids. CDR1 and CDR2 from the germline V gene are DFQATT and SNEGSKA (reference sequence). In nucleotides, the CDR3 is TGCAGTGCTAGTTCTCGGGACAATGAGCAGTTCTTC. Amino acid sequence: CSASSRDNEQFF.

The chain couples TRBV9 to TRBJ2-1; 13 bases fit TRBD2. The CDR3 has 16 amino acids. CDR1 and CDR2 (germline): SGDLS, YYNGEE. With 4 bases clipped from V and 9 bases from J, the junction kept 10 bases outside the gene matches. Here the CDR3 DNA reads TGTGCCAGCAGCCAAGGGACTAGCGGGAAAGAGGGTGAGCAGTTCTTC. Translating gives CASSQGTSGKEGEQFF.

This clonotype has a count of ten or more. The V call is TRBV4-1, the J call TRBJ2-2; D possibly corresponds to TRBD2 (6 bases). Trimming stripped 1 base from V and 1 base from J, with 10 bases between. CDR3 length: 16 amino acids. Germline CDR1 MGHRA, CDR2 YSYEKL. CDR3 bases: TGCGCCAGCAGCCAAGTAGCGGAGATGAACACCGGGGAGCTGTTTTTT. Protein sequence: CASSQVAEMNTGELFF.

This clonotype was observed at least ten times. CDR3 nucleotides: TGTGCCAGCAGCTTAAGGACAGGGGGTTCTACAGATACGCAGTATTTT. This encodes CASSLRTGGSTDTQYF. The chain joins TRBV7-3 to TRBJ2-3; 10 bases fit TRBD1. Germline V gives CDR1 SGHTA, CDR2 FQGTGA. The CDR3 consists of 16 residues. Trimming cost V 1 base and J 3 bases; bases outside gene matches: 4. Combining the CDR3 with reference TRBV7-3 and TRBJ2-3 gives the whole variable domain GAGVSQTPSNKVTEKGKYVELRCDPISGHTALYWYRQSLGQGPEFLIYFQGTGAADDSGLPNDRFFAVRPEGSVSTLKIQRTERGDSAVYLCASSLRTGGSTDTQYFGPGTRLTVL.

There are a few counts of this clonotype. The V call is TRBV7-8, the J call TRBJ2-7; TRBD1 agrees at 8 bases. CDR3 size: 19 residues. The germline gives CDR1 SGHVS, CDR2 FQNEAQ. V trimming: 5 bases; J trimming: 5 bases; junction bases outside the gene matches: 23. The CDR3 DNA reads as TGTGCCAGCAGCCCACACCGGGACAGGCACTTTCGATTTTTGGACGAGCAGTACTTC. Protein sequence: CASSPHRDRHFRFLDEQYF.

This clonotype was counted at least ten times. This rearrangement joins TRBV2 to TRBJ1-1; 9 bases are a match to TRBD1. Per germline, CDR1 SNHLY and CDR2 FYNNEI. The CDR3 totals 15 residues. V shed 6 bases, J shed 1 base, and the junction held 6 bases outside the gene matches. The CDR3 region is CASRGDREENTEAFF. The CDR3, as DNA: TGTGCCAGCAGGGGGGACAGGGAGGAGAACACTGAAGCTTTCTTT.

This clonotype was observed at least ten times. J is TRBJ2-7 and V is TRBV3-1, with TRBD2 matching over 8 bases. The CDR3 is made up of 15 amino acids. Germline V CDR1 and CDR2: LGHDT, YNNKEL (reference sequence). V dropped 4 bases and J dropped 3; count of bases not matched to a gene: 8. The chain's CDR3 is CASSPQGAGDYEQYF. CDR3 DNA sequence: TGTGCCAGCAGCCCCCAGGGAGCGGGAGACTACGAGCAGTACTTC.

This clonotype occurred a few times. The gene calls are TRBV25-1 and TRBJ2-5; TRBD1 might be the D (6 bases). The CDR3 spans 14 residues. The V gene lost 5 bases and the J gene lost 5 bases, with 15 bases spanning the gap. Germline-derived CDR1 and CDR2 are MGHDK and SYGVNS. The CDR3 region is CASSTAGAVETQYF. In DNA, the CDR3 is TGTGCCAGCAGTACGGCAGGGGCGGTGGAGACCCAGTACTTC.

This sequence joins TRBV20-1 and TRBJ2-3; D possibly matches TRBD1 or TRBD2 (6 bases each). The CDR3 has 12 residues. With 4 bases removed from V and 10 bases from J, the gap between germline ends came to 15 bases. From germline, CDR1 is DFQATT and CDR2 SNEGSKA (reference sequence). The CDR3 DNA sequence: TGCAGTGCTACTCCTCGGGGGCTGGCGCAGTATTTT. Translated, it gives CSATPRGLAQYF.

Only a few counts were recorded for this clonotype. This chain uses TRBV6-2 or TRBV6-3 with TRBJ2-6; perhaps TRBD2 as D (5 bases). Germline CDR1 and CDR2: MNHEY and SVGEGT. This CDR3 comprises 15 residues. Deletions cut 6 bases from V and 3 bases from J, with 12 bases between. The CDR3 protein is CASRGSELGANVLTF. In DNA form, the CDR3 reads TGTGCCAGCAGAGGTAGCGAGCTTGGGGCCAACGTCCTGACTTTC.

In its sample, this clonotype was seen many times. This chain connects TRBV11-2 to TRBJ1-1; possible D gene TRBD1, 6 bases. V lost 2 bases and J lost 13, with 14 bases in between. The CDR3 runs 12 residues. From germline, CDR1 is SGHAT and CDR2 FQNNGV. The CDR3 nucleotides read TGTGCCAGCAGCTTAACAGGGTTGTCGGATTTCTTT. Its translation is CASSLTGLSDFF.

The chain couples TRBV7-3 to TRBJ2-3; D is undetermined. Germline V gene lookup returns CDR1 SGHTA and CDR2 FQGTGA. Trimming pared 4 bases from V and 4 bases from J, leaving 9 bases between. The CDR3 runs 13 residues. CDR3 residues: CASSSTRADTQYF. The CDR3 nucleotides read TGTGCCAGCAGCTCGACACGCGCAGATACGCAGTATTTT.

The V and J genes are TRBV6-5 and TRBJ1-2; D uncertain. This CDR3 region has 14 residues. V was shortened by 2 bases and J by 3 bases, with 10 bases between the two germline ends. Germline V gene data show CDR1 as MNHEY and CDR2 as SVGAGI. The CDR3 reads CASSYRREHYGYTF. Here the CDR3 DNA reads TGTGCCAGCAGTTACAGGCGGGAGCACTATGGCTACACCTTC.

This chain uses TRBV7-2 with TRBJ2-7; D perhaps matches TRBD2 (5 bases). CDR1 and CDR2 from the germline V gene are SGHTA and FQGNSA. The length of the CDR3 is 13 residues. Between the trimmed V and J ends, which lost 1 base and 6 bases, there was a span of 10 bases. The DNA of the CDR3 is TGTGCCAGCAGCTTAGATCCGGGAAGCGAGCAGTACTTC. Protein sequence: CASSLDPGSEQYF.

CDR3 nucleotide sequence: TGCGCCAGCAGCCACCGACTAGCGGGACCTAATGAGCAGTTCTTC. Translation gives CASSHRLAGPNEQFF. This sequence joins TRBV4-1 and TRBJ2-1; 11 bases are shared with TRBD2. The CDR3 sequence is 15 residues long. Germline loops: CDR1 MGHRA, CDR2 YSYEKL. After removal of 3 bases from V and 7 bases from J, the junction contained 5 bases not matched to a gene.

This clonotype came up many times. The V call is TRBV7-2, the J call TRBJ2-7, with a possible D match to TRBD1 (6 bases). V dropped 5 bases and J dropped 3 bases, with 17 bases sitting between them. The CDR3 has 15 residues. Germline CDR1 reads SGHTA; CDR2 reads FQGNSA. The CDR3 DNA follows: TGTGCCAGCAGCCAGGGGTGGGCCAGCTACTACGAGCAGTACTTC. Translated: CASSQGWASYYEQYF.

This clonotype has at least ten counts. This rearrangement joins TRBV5-6 to TRBJ2-1; 7 bases match TRBD2. The V gene's germline CDR1 is SGHDT and CDR2 YYEEEE. J lost 3 bases, V lost 4 bases, and 7 bases had no gene match. The CDR3 contains 15 residues. CDR3 residues: CASSPGLGNYNEQFF. The CDR3 DNA reads TGTGCCAGCAGCCCTGGACTAGGAAACTACAATGAGCAGTTCTTC.

J is TRBJ2-5 and V is TRBV5-1; D not resolved. Germline assignment: CDR1 SGHRS and CDR2 YFSETQ. V shed 0 bases and J shed 4 bases, with 10 bases lying between them. The CDR3 length is 14 residues. CDR3 DNA: TGCGCCAGCAGCTTGGCCCGGACGAGAGAGACCCAGTACTTC. It is translated as CASSLARTRETQYF.

The rearrangement joins TRBV7-9 to TRBJ1-4, with 9 bases aligning to TRBD1. Germline CDR1 SEHNR, CDR2 FQNEAQ (reference sequence). Trimming cost V 5 bases and J 7 bases; bases outside gene matches: 5. This CDR3 is built from 14 residues. CDR3 in DNA: TGTGCCAGCAGCCCCGGGACAGGGTTTGAAAAACTGTTTTTT. Translating it yields CASSPGTGFEKLFF.

A remark on this clonotype: A much larger clone sits a single nucleotide away, making a read error possible. This CDR3 fails to terminate in the conserved phenylalanine or tryptophan, so it likely reflects a read error. The V gene is TRBV30, the J gene TRBJ1-1; no clear D. CDR1 and CDR2 (germline): GTSNPN, SVGIG (reference sequence). This CDR3 is 9 amino acids long. The CDR3 loop reads CAWNAEAFL. DNA of the CDR3: TGTGCCTGGAACGCTGAAGCTTTCCTT.

Many counts were recorded for this clonotype. The J gene is TRBJ1-1, the V gene TRBV28; D unclear. Germline values: CDR1 MDHEN, CDR2 SYDVKM. This CDR3 is 11 amino acids long. V was shortened by 6 bases and J by 6 bases, with 8 bases between the two germline ends. DNA for the CDR3: TGTGCCAGCAGGGAAGGGCCTGAAGCTTTCTTT. This encodes CASREGPEAFF.

This clonotype has just a few counts. The chain recombines TRBV19 with TRBJ1-2; 10 nucleotides agree with TRBD1. This CDR3 comprises 15 residues. With V trimmed by 6 bases and J by 3 bases, 7 bases remained unmatched. Looked up from germline, CDR1 is LNHDA and CDR2 is SQIVND (reference sequence). CDR3 sequence (DNA): TGTGCCAGTAGCCCTGCCGGGACAGGGGACTATGGCTACACCTTC. Amino acid sequence: CASSPAGTGDYGYTF.

Note on this clonotype: Being one base from a much bigger clone, this may be a read error. The chain employs TRBV28 and TRBJ1-5; TRBD1 matches at 8 bases. From germline, CDR1 is MDHEN and CDR2 SYDVKM. The CDR3 loop spans 16 amino acids. The junction had 11 bases not matched to a gene; V was cut back by 4 bases and J by 6 bases. The CDR3 DNA follows: TGTGCCAGCAGTTCTCGACAGGGGTGGGGTAGTCAGCCCCAGCATTTT. This codes for CASSSRQGWGSQPQHF.

This clonotype occurred many times. J is TRBJ2-1 and V is TRBV18, with 9 bases aligning to TRBD1. Trimming removed 6 bases from V and 7 bases from J; junction bases left unmatched: 4. The V gene's germline CDR1 is KGHSH and CDR2 LQKENI. CDR3 length: 13 amino acids. The CDR3 protein is CASSTGGGNEQFF. The DNA for the CDR3 is TGTGCCAGCTCCACAGGGGGCGGGAATGAGCAGTTCTTC.

This clonotype was observed at least ten times. V gene TRBV6-2 or TRBV6-3 combines with J gene TRBJ2-1; possible D gene TRBD2, 6 bases. Trimming took 4 bases from V and 3 from J, leaving 13 bases between them. In germline, CDR1 is MNHEY, CDR2 SVGEGT. The CDR3 totals 15 residues. The CDR3 reads CASSWLAVIYNEQFF. Here the CDR3 DNA reads TGTGCCAGCAGTTGGTTAGCGGTTATCTACAATGAGCAGTTCTTC.